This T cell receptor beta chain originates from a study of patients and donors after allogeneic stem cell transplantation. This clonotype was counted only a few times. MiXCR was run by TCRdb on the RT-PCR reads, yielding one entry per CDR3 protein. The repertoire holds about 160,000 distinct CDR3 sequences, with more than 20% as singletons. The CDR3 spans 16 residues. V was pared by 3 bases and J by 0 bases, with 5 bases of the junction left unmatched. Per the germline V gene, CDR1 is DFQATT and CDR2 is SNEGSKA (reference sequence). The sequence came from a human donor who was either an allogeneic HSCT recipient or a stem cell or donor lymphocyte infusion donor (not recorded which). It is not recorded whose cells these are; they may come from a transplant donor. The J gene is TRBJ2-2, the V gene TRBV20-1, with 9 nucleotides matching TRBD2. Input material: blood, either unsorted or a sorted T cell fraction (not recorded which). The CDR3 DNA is TGCAGTGCTAGTTCTCCTAGCGGGACGAACACCGGGGAGCTGTTTTTT. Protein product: CSASSPSGTNTGELFF.